This entry lists 32 T cell receptor beta chains sequenced from one sample in a study of T cell responses to AZD1222 COVID-19 vaccine. Sequenced by immunoSEQ multiplex PCR; TCRdb stores in-frame clones only, minus some. Of about 100,000 clones in the sample, around 87% were seen once. The source material was peripheral blood, sampled on day 0 of MenACWY control vaccination. These receptors were obtained from an adult in good health.

The CDR3 sequence is CASSFGRIEAPSYEQYF. For the CDR3, the DNA is TGTGCCAGCAGCTTTGGACGGATAGAAGCCCCTTCCTACGAGCAGTACTTC. The chain couples TRBV5-4 to TRBJ2-7; D uncertain. Germline CDR1 and CDR2: SGHNT and YYREEE (reference sequence). V lost 2 bases, J lost 1 base, and 19 bases lay in between. This CDR3 spans 17 amino acids. The variable domain in full, completed from reference TRBV5-4 and TRBJ2-7, reads ETGVTQSPTHLIKTRGQQVTLRCSSQSGHNTVSWYQQALGQGPQFIFQYYREEENGRGNFPPRFSGLQFPNYSSELNVNALELDDSALYLCASSFGRIEAPSYEQYFGPGTRLTVT.

The chain joins TRBV5-6 to TRBJ1-1; 7 bases map to TRBD1. This CDR3 comprises 15 residues. CDR1 and CDR2 from the germline V gene are SGHDT and YYEEEE. V trimming: 0 bases; J trimming: 2 bases; junction bases outside the gene matches: 4. This CDR3 reads CASSLVGTENTEAFF. CDR3 nucleotide sequence: TGTGCCAGCAGCTTGGTAGGGACAGAAAACACTGAAGCTTTCTTT. The variable domain in full, with the rest retrieved from reference TRBV5-6 and TRBJ1-1, is DAGVTQSPTHLIKTRGQQVTLRCSPKSGHDTVSWYQQALGQGPQFIFQYYEEEERQRGNFPDRFSGHQFPNYSSELNVNALLLGDSALYLCASSLVGTENTEAFFGQGTRLTVV.

About this clone: This CDR3 is also generated by other DNA sequences in the sample. V and J are TRBV12-5 and TRBJ2-5; 8 bases map to TRBD2. V shed 5 bases, J shed 4 bases, and the junction held 3 bases outside the gene matches. The CDR3 covers 13 residues. Germline assignment: CDR1 LGHNT and CDR2 FRNRAP. CDR3 loop: CASGPRGGETQYF. CDR3 bases: TGTGCTAGTGGTCCTCGGGGGGGAGAGACCCAGTACTTC.

V and J are TRBV5-1 and TRBJ1-2; the D gene is possibly TRBD1 (5 bases). Germline CDR1 reads SGHRS; CDR2 reads YFSETQ. Trimming took 4 bases from V and 6 from J, leaving 10 bases between them. The length of the CDR3 is 12 residues. For the CDR3, the DNA is TGCGCCAGCAGCGCAACCAGGGATGGCTACACCTTC. It yields the protein CASSATRDGYTF.

V is TRBV19 and J is TRBJ1-1; maybe TRBD1 (5 bases). Looked up from germline, CDR1 is LNHDA and CDR2 is SQIVND (reference sequence). CDR3 size: 13 residues. The V gene lost 6 bases and the J gene lost 1 base, with 9 bases spanning the gap. The CDR3 bases are TGTGCCAGTAGCCCCAGGGAGAACACTGAAGCTTTCTTT. Translation: CASSPRENTEAFF.

This chain joins TRBV2 and TRBJ1-5; D is unresolved. V was cut by 9 bases and J by 3 bases, with 15 bases left in between. Per the germline V gene, CDR1 is SNHLY and CDR2 is FYNNEI. This CDR3 contains 14 residues. CDR3 protein: CASIEGGINQPQHF. DNA of the CDR3: TGTGCCAGTATTGAAGGAGGGATCAATCAGCCCCAGCATTTT.

This chain uses TRBV28 with TRBJ1-1, with D perhaps TRBD1 (5 bases). CDR3 length: 11 amino acids. Trimming left V 5 bases short and J 7 bases short, with 8 bases between. Germline CDR1 reads MDHEN; CDR2 reads SYDVKM. This chain's CDR3 is CASSAQGEAFF. For the CDR3, the DNA is TGTGCCAGCAGTGCCCAGGGTGAAGCTTTCTTT.

The chain joins TRBV28 to TRBJ2-7; a weak D match, TRBD1 (6 bases). Trimming removed 5 bases at V and 6 bases at J, with 20 bases between. CDR3 length: 15 residues. Germline lookup yields CDR1 MDHEN and CDR2 SYDVKM. Here the CDR3 reads CASSPPTGSPFEQYF. CDR3 coding DNA: TGTGCCAGCAGTCCACCCACAGGGTCCCCCTTCGAGCAGTACTTC.

A few counts support this clone. V usage is TRBV7-2 and J usage is TRBJ1-2; D unclear. This CDR3 comprises 14 residues. Germline CDR1 is SGHTA and CDR2 is FQGNSA. Trimming stripped 1 base from V and 8 bases from J, with 14 bases between. The CDR3 nucleotides are TGTGCCAGCAGCTTAGAACGAAGGGCGGGAGGCTACACCTTC. It translates to CASSLERRAGGYTF.

The chain joins TRBV5-1 to TRBJ2-2, with 11 bases aligning to TRBD2. The CDR3 consists of 14 residues. In germline, CDR1 is SGHRS, CDR2 YFSETQ. V lost 7 bases, J lost 1 base, and 0 bases stayed unmatched. CDR3 region: CASGLAGNTGELFF. The CDR3 DNA is TGCGCCAGCGGACTAGCGGGGAACACCGGGGAGCTGTTTTTT.

The chain links TRBV27 to TRBJ2-5, with D perhaps TRBD1 or TRBD2 (5 bases each). The germline CDR1 and CDR2 sequences are MNHEY and SMNVEV (reference sequence). Trimming cost V 7 bases and J 2 bases, with 17 bases left between them. The length of the CDR3 is 15 residues. CDR3 sequence reads: CASTTSGRSQETQYF. CDR3 DNA: TGTGCCAGCACCACCTCGGGACGGTCACAAGAGACCCAGTACTTC.

The V and J genes are TRBV6-5 and TRBJ2-3, with D unresolved. This CDR3 is built from 15 residues. From germline, CDR1 is MNHEY and CDR2 SVGAGI. Between the trimmed V and J ends, which lost 6 bases and 0 bases, there was a span of 13 bases. CDR3 protein: CASRAPASSTDTQYF. DNA of the CDR3: TGTGCCAGCAGGGCGCCTGCGTCTAGCACAGATACGCAGTATTTT.

The J gene is TRBJ2-7, the V gene TRBV7-8; 8 bases are shared with TRBD2. There are 16 residues in the CDR3. Germline CDR1 SGHVS, CDR2 FQNEAQ. The trim removed 5 bases at V and 4 bases at J, leaving 13 bases unmatched. For the CDR3, the DNA is TGTGCCAGCAGCCCCCGATGGAGCGGGAGTATGTACGAGCAGTACTTC. It specifies CASSPRWSGSMYEQYF.

The J gene is TRBJ2-3, the V gene TRBV4-2; D tentatively reads TRBD1 or TRBD2 (6 bases each). This CDR3 has 18 amino acids. Looked up from germline, CDR1 is LGHNA and CDR2 is YNFKEQ. V shed 0 bases and J shed 3 bases, with 19 bases lying between them. CDR3 sequence: CASSQDWGAFDGTDTQYF. The CDR3 nucleotides read TGTGCCAGCAGCCAAGATTGGGGGGCTTTTGATGGGACAGATACGCAGTATTTT.

The DNA for the CDR3 is TGTGCCAGCAGTTACTCGCGCCCACCTGATACGCAGTATTTT. This translates into CASSYSRPPDTQYF. V gene TRBV6-5 combines with J gene TRBJ2-3, with no clear D. The CDR3 runs to 14 residues. From germline, CDR1 is MNHEY and CDR2 SVGAGI. V dropped 0 bases and J dropped 6 bases, with 10 bases sitting between them.

V gene TRBV7-2 combines with J gene TRBJ2-1; D may be TRBD2 (5 bases). CDR1 SGHTA and CDR2 FQGNSA come from the germline V gene. This CDR3 comprises 14 residues. V was cut by 5 bases and J by 5 bases, with 13 bases left in between. The CDR3 bases are TGTGCCAGCAGCCAGCGGACGGTCGACAATGAGCAGTTCTTC. Translated: CASSQRTVDNEQFF.

This clone has just a few counts. The rearrangement uses TRBV9 and TRBJ2-2, with D perhaps matching TRBD1 (6 bases). The germline V gene encodes CDR1 SGDLS and CDR2 YYNGEE. Trimming pared 1 base from V and 6 bases from J, leaving 10 bases between. This CDR3 contains 14 residues. CDR3 sequence reads: CASSVPGESGELFF. Written as DNA, the CDR3 is TGTGCCAGCAGCGTACCAGGGGAGTCCGGGGAGCTGTTTTTT.

This chain joins TRBV9 and TRBJ1-5, with D hard to call. The CDR3 totals 15 residues. Germline lookup yields CDR1 SGDLS and CDR2 YYNGEE. The V end lost 3 bases, the J end lost 4 bases, and 14 bases lay between the germline ends. CDR3 DNA: TGTGCCAGCAGCGCCGGACGGGCGGGTAATCAGCCCCAGCATTTT. Translating it yields CASSAGRAGNQPQHF.

This clone was counted a few times. The chain uses TRBV10-1 and TRBJ2-5; unclear D gene. Germline lookup yields CDR1 WNHNN and CDR2 SYGVQD (reference sequence). This CDR3 has 16 amino acids. Deletions cut 0 bases from V and 5 bases from J, with 16 bases between. The CDR3 bases are TGCGCCAGCAGTGAGTCGATAGTGCGGCCCCTGGAGACCCAGTACTTC. Translating gives CASSESIVRPLETQYF.

The V call is TRBV2, the J call TRBJ1-3; D gene unclear. Trimming took off 6 bases at V and 4 bases at J, with 16 bases between the two ends. This CDR3 contains 15 residues. The germline CDR1 and CDR2 sequences are SNHLY and FYNNEI. The CDR3 spells CASSATRNLGNTIYF. CDR3 DNA sequence: TGTGCCAGCAGCGCAACACGGAATCTGGGAAACACCATATATTTT.

This chain joins TRBV4-2 and TRBJ1-2; maybe TRBD1 (5 bases). Germline V lookup: CDR1 LGHNA, CDR2 YNFKEQ. The CDR3 is 15 amino acids. Trimming left V 0 bases short and J 1 base short, with 9 bases between. The CDR3 is CASSQERDLNYGYTF. The CDR3 nucleotides read TGTGCCAGCAGCCAAGAAAGGGACCTTAACTATGGCTACACCTTC.

V usage is TRBV7-8 and J usage is TRBJ2-3; D possibly corresponds to TRBD2 (6 bases). The germline gives CDR1 SGHVS, CDR2 FQNEAQ. V lost 7 bases and J 1 base, leaving 15 bases between the germline ends. CDR3 size: 15 residues. The chain's CDR3 is CASTYLAKGTDTQYF. CDR3 DNA: TGTGCCAGCACCTATCTAGCGAAAGGCACAGATACGCAGTATTTT.

The chain links TRBV19 to TRBJ1-5, with unresolved D. This CDR3 contains 15 residues. Per germline, CDR1 LNHDA and CDR2 SQIVND (reference sequence). V lost 1 base and J lost 2, with 9 bases in between. The CDR3 DNA sequence: TGTGCCAGTAGTATAGGGAGTAGTGGCAATCAGCCCCAGCATTTT. Translation gives CASSIGSSGNQPQHF.

This chain links TRBV6-5 with TRBJ1-1; TRBD1 matches 7 bases. J was trimmed by 3 bases and V by 6 bases; bases with no gene match: 4. The CDR3 contains 13 residues. Germline V CDR1 and CDR2: MNHEY, SVGAGI. Written as DNA, the CDR3 is TGTGCCAGCAGCGGGACAGATGACACTGAAGCTTTCTTT. It specifies CASSGTDDTEAFF.

The V gene is TRBV15, the J gene TRBJ2-7; 7 nucleotides agree with TRBD2. This CDR3 spans 12 amino acids. CDR1 and CDR2 (germline): LNHNV, YYDKDF (reference sequence). V was clipped by 8 bases and J by 3 bases; unmatched bases: 4. CDR3 residues: CATSGGGYEQYF. In nucleotides, the CDR3 is TGTGCCACCTCCGGCGGGGGCTACGAGCAGTACTTC.

The chain joins TRBV28 to TRBJ2-7; the match to TRBD1 covers 12 bases. CDR3 length equals 14 residues. Germline loops: CDR1 MDHEN, CDR2 SYDVKM. CDR3 sequence reads: CASHPGQGAGEQYF. The CDR3 coding sequence is TGTGCGAGTCACCCGGGACAGGGGGCGGGCGAGCAGTACTTC.

The chain joins TRBV7-2 to TRBJ2-2; 8 positions match TRBD1. V shed 7 bases and J 3 bases; nucleotides not matched to a gene: 4. The CDR3 has 14 amino acids. Germline V gives CDR1 SGHTA, CDR2 FQGNSA. The CDR3 sequence: CASTPTGDTGELFF. CDR3 nucleotide sequence: TGTGCCAGCACCCCGACAGGGGACACCGGGGAGCTGTTTTTT.

This rearrangement joins TRBV2 to TRBJ1-5; D is uncertain. Germline-derived CDR1 and CDR2 are SNHLY and FYNNEI. The V gene lost 6 bases and the J gene lost 0 bases, with 9 bases spanning the gap. CDR3 length: 14 residues. The CDR3: CASRTIASNQPQHF. The CDR3 DNA sequence: TGTGCCAGCAGAACCATCGCTAGCAATCAGCCCCAGCATTTT.

The rearrangement links TRBV6-4 to TRBJ1-1; 7 nucleotides agree with TRBD1. V was pared by 6 bases and J by 1 base, with 2 bases of the junction left unmatched. The CDR3 consists of 13 residues. Germline V gene lookup returns CDR1 MRHNA and CDR2 SNTAGT. CDR3 in amino acids: CASSRGANTEAFF. In DNA form, the CDR3 reads TGTGCCAGCAGCAGGGGGGCGAACACTGAAGCTTTCTTT.

This clone has more than one count but fewer than ten. This chain links TRBV19 with TRBJ2-1; 11 nucleotides agree with TRBD2. This CDR3 has 16 amino acids. The germline V gene has CDR1 LNHDA and CDR2 SQIVND (reference sequence). The trim removed 4 bases at V and 8 bases at J, leaving 10 bases unmatched. This CDR3 is CASSRPGLAASDEQFF. For the CDR3, the DNA is TGTGCCAGTAGTAGACCGGGACTAGCGGCCTCGGATGAGCAGTTCTTC.

The V and J genes are TRBV10-3 and TRBJ1-2, with 9 positions matching TRBD1. The ends lost 10 bases at V and 3 bases at J; junction bases unmatched: 3. Germline V CDR1 and CDR2: ENHRY, SYGVKD. The CDR3 runs to 12 residues. CDR3 coding DNA: TGTGCCACCTGGACAGGGGACTATGGCTACACCTTC. This translates into CATWTGDYGYTF.

The chain uses TRBV2 and TRBJ2-5; D may be TRBD1 or TRBD2 (5 bases each). The CDR3 spans 14 residues. From germline, CDR1 is SNHLY and CDR2 FYNNEI. Trimming stripped 2 bases from V and 5 bases from J, with 12 bases between. This CDR3 is CASSEYWGLETQYF. The CDR3 DNA reads as TGTGCCAGCAGTGAATATTGGGGGTTGGAGACCCAGTACTTC.